These 21 T cell receptor beta chains came from one sample sequenced in a study of shared clonotypes between healthy human individuals. The table came from immunoSEQ multiplex PCR; TCRdb's copy has only in-frame clones and leaves some out. In the table there are over 2 million clones, roughly 95% of which are singletons. Sequenced sample: naive CD4+ T cells sorted from blood. Subset meaning: CD45RA+ positively selected. The receptors derive from a young man in good health.

The V and J genes are TRBV7-2 and TRBJ2-1; perhaps TRBD2 as D (5 bases). V shed 0 bases and J shed 9 bases, with 9 bases lying between them. Germline-derived CDR1 and CDR2 are SGHTA and FQGNSA. This CDR3 has 13 amino acids. The CDR3 bases are TGTGCCAGCAGCTTAGCAGATCGGGGTGAGCAGTTCTTC. Its translation: CASSLADRGEQFF.

This clone showed up just once. The rearrangement links TRBV9 to TRBJ1-1; D remains unclear. The V end was cut by 0 bases, the J end by 6 bases, with 15 bases between. This CDR3 has 15 residues. Germline V lookup: CDR1 SGDLS, CDR2 YYNGEE. CDR3 sequence reads: CASSVVSNQAPEAFF. CDR3 sequence (DNA): TGTGCCAGCAGCGTAGTTTCCAACCAGGCCCCTGAAGCTTTCTTT.

The chain joins TRBV19 to TRBJ1-5; perhaps TRBD1 as D (5 bases). V shed 5 bases and J shed 4 bases, with 18 bases lying between them. The CDR3 consists of 16 residues. CDR1 is LNHDA and CDR2 is SQIVND in the germline V gene (reference sequence). CDR3 coding DNA: TGTGCCAGTAGTCTCTTTCCCTGGGACTCTAATCAGCCCCAGCATTTT. Translating it yields CASSLFPWDSNQPQHF.

This clone was detected once. Other DNA sequences in the same sample also yield this CDR3. This chain uses TRBV18 with TRBJ2-2; D not resolved. Germline CDR1 and CDR2: KGHSH and LQKENI. The CDR3 has 13 amino acids. V lost 2 bases to trimming and J lost 5 bases, with 6 bases between them. In nucleotides, the CDR3 is TGTGCCAGCTCACCAGACCGGACCGGGGAGCTGTTTTTT. It encodes CASSPDRTGELFF. The full variable domain, completed using reference TRBV18 and TRBJ2-2, is NAGVMQNPRHLVRRRGQEARLRCSPMKGHSHVYWYRQLPEEGLKFMVYLQKENIIDESGMPKERFSAEFPKEGPSILRIQQVVRGDSAAYFCASSPDRTGELFFGEGSRLTVL.

The J gene is TRBJ1-6, the V gene TRBV11-3, with unresolved D. The CDR3 has 13 residues. The germline gives CDR1 SGHNT, CDR2 YENEEA. The V end lost 5 bases, the J end lost 9 bases, and 11 bases lay between the germline ends. Here the CDR3 reads CASSPARGSPLHF. The CDR3 coding sequence is TGTGCCAGCAGCCCAGCACGGGGTTCACCCCTCCACTTT.

J is TRBJ2-7 and V is TRBV6-6; unclear D gene. The CDR3 is 13 amino acids. Germline loops: CDR1 MNHNY, CDR2 SVGAGI (reference sequence). V lost 2 bases to trimming and J lost 2 bases, with 7 bases between them. DNA for the CDR3: TGTGCCAGCAGTTACGACAACACCTACGAGCAGTACTTC. Translating gives CASSYDNTYEQYF.

Concerning this clone: This sample includes further DNA sequences coding for the same CDR3. The chain combines TRBV18 with TRBJ2-3; 9 nucleotides line up with TRBD2. This CDR3 contains 15 residues. Trimming cost V 3 bases and J 1 base; bases outside gene matches: 2. Germline CDR1 and CDR2: KGHSH and LQKENI. The DNA for the CDR3 is TGTGCCAGCTCACCCCTAGCGGGGCGCACAGATACGCAGTATTTT. This sequence encodes CASSPLAGRTDTQYF.

The J gene is TRBJ2-3, the V gene TRBV9, with 14 bases identical to TRBD2. CDR1 and CDR2 from the germline V gene are SGDLS and YYNGEE. With 3 bases clipped from V and 1 base from J, the junction kept 10 bases outside the gene matches. The CDR3 is 19 residues long. Here the CDR3 DNA reads TGTGCCAGCAGCGGAGCGGGACTAGCGGGAGATGAAGGCACAGATACGCAGTATTTT. Its translation is CASSGAGLAGDEGTDTQYF.

The chain combines TRBV6-6 with TRBJ1-1; D is unclear. The CDR3 loop spans 15 amino acids. Germline CDR1 and CDR2: MNHNY and SVGAGI (reference sequence). V was clipped by 2 bases and J by 3 bases, with 13 bases between them. The CDR3 DNA is TGTGCCAGCAGTTACCTGCGGCGCGGGTACACTGAAGCTTTCTTT. Translated, it gives CASSYLRRGYTEAFF.

The chain employs TRBV13 and TRBJ1-6; D is unclear. Trimming pared 1 base from V and 6 bases from J, leaving 4 bases between. CDR1 is PRHDT, CDR2 FYEKMQ, per germline (reference sequence). This CDR3 contains 13 residues. DNA for the CDR3: TGTGCCAGCAGCTTAGTTTTTAATTCACCCCTCCACTTT. The encoded protein is CASSLVFNSPLHF.

As regards this clone: The sample has other DNA sequences that encode this CDR3 too. The chain links TRBV27 to TRBJ2-3; no clear D. With 2 bases removed from V and 6 bases from J, the gap between germline ends came to 3 bases. The CDR3 length is 11 residues. CDR1 and CDR2 (germline): MNHEY, SMNVEV (reference sequence). CDR3 loop: CASSLADTQYF. Written as DNA, the CDR3 is TGTGCCAGCAGTTTAGCGGATACGCAGTATTTT.

The V and J genes are TRBV4-1 and TRBJ2-2; D gene unclear. Trimming left V 2 bases short and J 6 bases short, with 7 bases between. The CDR3 consists of 13 residues. Germline V CDR1 and CDR2: MGHRA, YSYEKL. The CDR3 region is CASSQSWPGELFF. The CDR3 DNA reads TGCGCCAGCAGCCAAAGCTGGCCCGGGGAGCTGTTTTTT.

As regards this clone: One end of the junction varies from germline; a read error may be responsible. The gene calls are TRBV7-7 and TRBJ2-3, with D perhaps matching TRBD2 (6 bases). The CDR3 has 15 residues. Germline loops: CDR1 SSHAT, CDR2 FNYEAQ (reference sequence). The CDR3 sequence: CASSKAGGPPDTQYF. The CDR3 bases are TGTGCTAGCAGTAAAGCGGGTGGGCCCCCAGATACGCAGTATTTT. Filled out from reference TRBV7-7 and TRBJ2-3, the complete variable domain reads GAGVSQSPRYKVTKRGQDVTLRCDPISSHATLYWYQQALGQGPEFLTYFNYEAQPDKSGLPSDRFSAERPEGSISTLTIQRTEQRDSAMYRCASSKAGGPPDTQYFGPGTRLTVL.

The chain recombines TRBV11-1 with TRBJ2-5; 10 nucleotides agree with TRBD2. The CDR3 is made up of 16 amino acids. The ends lost 6 bases at V and 2 bases at J; junction bases unmatched: 9. CDR1 is SGHAT, CDR2 FQDESV, per germline (reference sequence). Here the CDR3 reads CASSLRTSGFQETQYF. DNA of the CDR3: TGTGCCAGCAGTTTAAGGACTAGCGGATTTCAAGAGACCCAGTACTTC.

With respect to this clone: This sample also contains other DNA sequences that code for the same CDR3. The V and J genes are TRBV5-6 and TRBJ2-5; 7 bases fit TRBD1. The CDR3 contains 14 residues. V was pared by 4 bases and J by 1 base, with 4 bases of the junction left unmatched. CDR1 is SGHDT, CDR2 YYEEEE, per germline. In nucleotides, the CDR3 is TGTGCCAGCAGCCTGGGACAGACCCAAGAGACCCAGTACTTC. Its protein product is CASSLGQTQETQYF.

The gene calls are TRBV12-1 and TRBJ2-7; TRBD1 is the table's D call and was not checked against the DNA. TRBV12-1 is termed a pseudogene. CDR3 length: 15 residues. The CDR3 DNA follows: TGTGCCAGCAGCTTTGGCTGGACAGGGGTATACGAGCAGTACTTC. It specifies CASSFGWTGVYEQYF.

V is TRBV6-1 and J is TRBJ2-5, with 7 nucleotides matching TRBD2. Germline CDR1 reads MNHNS; CDR2 reads SASEGT. This CDR3 has 14 residues. V was pared by 11 bases and J by 5 bases, with 14 bases of the junction left unmatched. CDR3: CACYPRGGQETQYF. CDR3 coding DNA: TGTGCCTGCTACCCTCGGGGAGGGCAGGAGACCCAGTACTTC.

The chain carries TRBV6-5 and TRBJ2-7; weak D call: TRBD1 (6 bases). The CDR3 spans 13 residues. Between the trimmed V and J ends, which lost 5 bases and 2 bases, there was a span of 10 bases. Per the germline V gene, CDR1 is MNHEY and CDR2 is SVGAGI. The CDR3 coding sequence is TGTGCCAGCAGTCCAGGGGTGCCCTACGAGCAGTACTTC. Translating gives CASSPGVPYEQYF.

The rearrangement joins TRBV6-1 to TRBJ2-7; 11 bases are shared with TRBD2. Germline-derived CDR1 and CDR2 are MNHNS and SASEGT. With V trimmed by 5 bases and J by 6 bases, 9 bases remained unmatched. This CDR3 comprises 15 residues. DNA for the CDR3: TGTGCCAGCAGTTCCCTAGCGGGAGGCCTGAGCGAGCAGTACTTC. Translating gives CASSSLAGGLSEQYF.

The V gene is TRBV9, the J gene TRBJ2-2, with no clear D. Trimming removed 0 bases at V and 9 bases at J, with 6 bases between. There are 12 residues in the CDR3. Germline CDR1 reads SGDLS; CDR2 reads YYNGEE. The CDR3 spells CASSVADRELFF. The CDR3 nucleotides read TGTGCCAGCAGCGTAGCGGACCGGGAGCTGTTTTTT. The full variable domain, in which reference TRBV9 and TRBJ2-2 provide the parts outside the CDR3, is DSGVTQTPKHLITATGQRVTLRCSPRSGDLSVYWYQQSLDQGLQFLIQYYNGEERAKGNILERFSAQQFPDLHSELNLSSLELGDSALYFCASSVADRELFFGEGSRLTVL.

The chain is built from TRBV5-1 and TRBJ2-5; 9 bases line up with TRBD2. CDR1 is SGHRS, CDR2 YFSETQ, per germline. Unmatched junction bases numbered 8, after V lost 5 bases and J lost 3 bases. The CDR3 covers 15 residues. The CDR3 reads CASRDPRLAEETQYF. As DNA, the CDR3 is TGCGCCAGCAGGGATCCCAGACTAGCGGAAGAGACCCAGTACTTC.